This entry describes one T cell receptor beta chain. The same CDR3 also results from other DNA sequences found in this sample. Participants were aged about 18 to 100 years from roughly 25 US areas. Assignment of participants to cohorts was predicated upon participant-reported clinical history. Resolution of symptoms, clearance, or two negative PCRs was present in recovered Cohort 3 donors. CDR3 size: 14 residues. Germline CDR1 is SEHNR and CDR2 is FQNEAQ (reference sequence). Trimming removed 4 bases from V and 5 bases from J; junction bases left unmatched: 4. This sample stems from a study of blood T cell repertoires in COVID-19. The data were produced by immunoSEQ multiplex PCR, yet TCRdb's version contains in-frame clones alone and is incomplete. The table lists 150,000 or so clones, roughly 80% of them singletons, with roughly 9.2% in the top ten.

The sample comprised PBMCs or T cells enriched from blood (not recorded which). This clonotype was obtained from a man aged 50-60 years who had recovered from COVID-19. The chain joins TRBV7-9 to TRBJ1-1, with 10 bases fitting TRBD1. The chain's CDR3 is CASSSRDRGTEAFF. The CDR3 coding sequence is TGTGCCAGCAGCTCGCGGGACAGGGGAACTGAAGCTTTCTTT.